The 16 T cell receptor beta chains below were found in one sample sequenced in a study of shared clonotypes between healthy human individuals. Clones were sequenced by immunoSEQ multiplex PCR, and TCRdb holds only the in-frame ones, with some missing. This table has about 1 million clones, around 76% appearing once. The sequenced sample consisted of memory CD4+ T cells sorted from blood. Regarding subset: CD45RA-negative fraction. Source of these receptors: a man in his late teens or twenties in good health.

This chain links TRBV7-2 with TRBJ2-2; maybe TRBD1 (5 bases). The germline CDR1 and CDR2 sequences are SGHTA and FQGNSA. Trimming shortened V by 1 base and J by 4 bases, and 13 bases separated the two germline ends. The CDR3 extends over 16 amino acids. The CDR3 here is CASSLESWTSTGELFF. DNA for the CDR3: TGTGCCAGCAGCTTAGAGTCGTGGACATCCACCGGGGAGCTGTTTTTT.

The gene calls are TRBV6-5 and TRBJ1-6; no reliable D call. The CDR3 loop spans 13 amino acids. CDR1 and CDR2 from the germline V gene are MNHEY and SVGAGI. V lost 6 bases, J lost 8 bases, and 11 bases lay in between. The CDR3 loop is CASSETRYSPLHF. Written as DNA, the CDR3 is TGTGCCAGCAGCGAAACCAGATATTCACCCCTCCACTTT.

This clone has a single count. The chain has TRBV7-2 and TRBJ2-7, with a possible D match to TRBD2 (5 bases). CDR1 is SGHTA and CDR2 is FQGNSA in the germline V gene. This CDR3 has 14 residues. The V gene lost 6 bases and the J gene lost 3 bases, with 15 bases spanning the gap. Written as DNA, the CDR3 is TGTGCCAGCAGGGCGGGTGGCCAAGACTACGAGCAGTACTTC. It yields the protein CASRAGGQDYEQYF. The full variable domain, its missing parts supplied by reference TRBV7-2 and TRBJ2-7, is GAGVSQSPSNKVTEKGKDVELRCDPISGHTALYWYRQSLGQGLEFLIYFQGNSAPDKSGLPSDRFSAERTGGSVSTLTIQRTQQEDSAVYLCASRAGGQDYEQYFGPGTRLTVT.

About this clone itself: Other nucleotide sequences in the sample specify the same CDR3. This chain uses TRBV19 with TRBJ2-7, with 11 bases aligning to TRBD2. There are 15 residues in the CDR3. The J segment lost 2 bases and the V segment lost 9 bases, leaving 9 bases of the junction unmatched. CDR1 and CDR2 from the germline V gene are LNHDA and SQIVND (reference sequence). The CDR3 region has the DNA TGTGCCAGCAGGACCGGGACTAGCGGTACCTACGAGCAGTACTTC. Translated: CASRTGTSGTYEQYF.

The chain links TRBV30 to TRBJ2-1; D unclear. Looked up from germline, CDR1 is GTSNPN and CDR2 is SVGIG (reference sequence). The CDR3 spans 13 residues. Trimming took 5 bases from V and 9 from J, leaving 17 bases between them. DNA for the CDR3: TGTGCCTGGGGCATCACGCTAGAGAGTGAGCAGTTCTTC. The encoded protein is CAWGITLESEQFF.

J is TRBJ1-6 and V is TRBV6-9; no definite D call. With 3 bases removed from V and 6 bases from J, the gap between germline ends came to 6 bases. The CDR3 has 13 amino acids. Germline loops: CDR1 MNHGY, CDR2 SVAAGI. CDR3 sequence reads: CASSYLRNSPLHF. In DNA form, the CDR3 reads TGTGCCAGCAGTTACCTGCGTAATTCACCCCTCCACTTT.

This rearrangement joins TRBV2 to TRBJ1-2; 7 nucleotides line up with TRBD1. Trimming cost V 6 bases and J 4 bases; bases outside gene matches: 5. The length of the CDR3 is 13 residues. Germline CDR1 and CDR2: SNHLY and FYNNEI. The CDR3 loop is CASRGGGGYGYTF. The DNA of the CDR3 is TGTGCCAGCAGAGGAGGGGGCGGCTATGGCTACACCTTC.

CDR3 DNA sequence: TGTGCCAGCAGCCAGGGACGAGGCCTCGGTACCCAGTACTTC. This sequence encodes CASSQGRGLGTQYF. The chain has TRBV11-1 and TRBJ2-5; the D gene could be TRBD1 or TRBD2 (5 bases each). Germline V lookup: CDR1 SGHAT, CDR2 FQDESV (reference sequence). The CDR3 runs 14 residues. V lost 5 bases and J 8 bases, leaving 18 bases between the germline ends. Supplemented by reference TRBV11-1 and TRBJ2-5, the full variable domain reads EAEVAQSPRYKITEKSQAVAFWCDPISGHATLYWYRQILGQGPELLVQFQDESVVDDSQLPKDRFSAERLKGVDSTLKIQPAELGDSAMYLCASSQGRGLGTQYFGPGTRLLVL.

This clone was picked up one time. The genes are TRBV19 and TRBJ1-1, with D unresolved. The germline V and J ends were trimmed by 3 bases and 4 bases, with 9 bases remaining between them. Germline loops: CDR1 LNHDA, CDR2 SQIVND (reference sequence). The length of the CDR3 is 13 residues. DNA for the CDR3: TGTGCCAGTAGTATCCAGAGTATCACTGAAGCTTTCTTT. It translates to CASSIQSITEAFF.

The chain is built from TRBV5-1 and TRBJ2-2; 11 nucleotides agree with TRBD2. The CDR3 sequence is 15 residues long. The germline gives CDR1 SGHRS, CDR2 YFSETQ. Trimming cost V 3 bases and J 7 bases; bases outside gene matches: 5. The CDR3 reads CASSSGLAADGELFF. The CDR3 nucleotides are TGCGCCAGCAGCTCGGGACTAGCGGCCGACGGGGAGCTGTTTTTT.

Of note for this clone: This specimen includes other DNA sequences encoding the same CDR3. CDR3: CAWSVKGSGNTIYF. CDR3 sequence (DNA): TGTGCCTGGAGTGTTAAGGGATCTGGAAACACCATATATTTT. This chain links TRBV30 with TRBJ1-3; no definite D call. Deletions cut 0 bases from V and 1 base from J, with 7 bases between. From germline, CDR1 is GTSNPN and CDR2 SVGIG (reference sequence). The CDR3 consists of 14 residues.

The genes are TRBV6-5 and TRBJ2-7; 14 nucleotides match TRBD2. This CDR3 is built from 14 residues. Per the germline V gene, CDR1 is MNHEY and CDR2 is SVGAGI. V trimming: 5 bases; J trimming: 5 bases; junction bases outside the gene matches: 2. The CDR3 spells CASSRGLAGDEQYF. The CDR3 DNA reads TGTGCCAGCAGTCGGGGACTAGCGGGAGACGAGCAGTACTTC.

This clone was seen many times. Other DNA sequences in this sample translate to the same CDR3. The chain combines TRBV7-9 with TRBJ1-1; no reliable D call. Trimming took 5 bases from V and 5 from J, leaving 6 bases between them. Germline V CDR1 and CDR2: SEHNR, FQNEAQ (reference sequence). The CDR3 runs to 11 residues. This CDR3 reads CASSPLTEAFF. For the CDR3, the DNA is TGTGCCAGCAGCCCCCTTACTGAAGCTTTCTTT. The entire variable domain, with the rest obtained from reference TRBV7-9 and TRBJ1-1, is as follows: DTGVSQNPRHKITKRGQNVTFRCDPISEHNRLYWYRQTLGQGPEFLTYFQNEAQLEKSRLLSDRFSAERPKGSFSTLEIQRTEQGDSAMYLCASSPLTEAFFGQGTRLTVV.

This clone has more than one count but fewer than ten. This sample includes further DNA sequences coding for the same CDR3. J is TRBJ2-5 and V is TRBV18; possible D gene TRBD2, 5 bases. The CDR3 totals 14 residues. The V and J ends lost 3 bases and 5 bases respectively, with 13 bases between them. Germline assignment: CDR1 KGHSH and CDR2 LQKENI. As DNA, the CDR3 is TGTGCCAGCTCACCGAGCGGCAGACGGGAGACCCAGTACTTC. Translation: CASSPSGRRETQYF.

With respect to this clone: One base separates it from a far larger clone, so it is likely a read error. The sample contains more than one DNA sequence encoding this CDR3. The V gene is TRBV10-3, the J gene TRBJ1-1, with D tentatively TRBD1 (5 bases). From germline, CDR1 is ENHRY and CDR2 SYGVKD. V gave up 5 bases and J gave up 1 base, with 5 bases separating them. The CDR3 runs to 12 residues. For the CDR3, the DNA is TGTGCCATCAGTAGGGGGAACACTGAAGCTTTCTTT. This encodes CAISRGNTEAFF.

The sample holds one count of this clone. The chain joins TRBV18 to TRBJ2-6; 7 bases are a match to TRBD1. The CDR3 covers 18 residues. Germline V lookup: CDR1 KGHSH, CDR2 LQKENI. J lost 0 bases, V lost 3 bases, and 8 bases had no gene match. The DNA of the CDR3 is TGTGCCAGCTCACCCCCCGGGACAGCAGTCTCTGGGGCCAACGTCCTGACTTTC. It is translated as CASSPPGTAVSGANVLTF.